A selection of T cell receptor beta chains follows, all from one sample in a study of blood T cell repertoires in COVID-19. Some clones are missing from TCRdb's copy, which holds only in-frame ones; the method was immunoSEQ multiplex PCR. Among some 89,000 clones listed, 60% to 85% were seen once. Sequences were obtained from peripheral blood. These receptors were obtained from a man in his 70s with acute or convalescent COVID-19. The CDR3 runs from the conserved cysteine through the conserved F or W. Each record gives: clone size, J gene, V gene, D gene, CDR3 protein, CDR3 DNA. A D gene is named only where the DNA matches it firmly. Not all rows give a size; the values are once, few, many and, for expanded clones, a class.

size: -; J: TRBJ1-5; V: TRBV2; D: -; CDR3: CASSEVSSGHNQPQHF; DNA: TGTGCCAGCAGTGAAGTTTCGTCAGGGCACAATCAGCCCCAGCATTTT
size: -; J: TRBJ1-6; V: TRBV19; D: -; CDR3: CASKQGMTDSPLHF; DNA: TGTGCCAGTAAACAGGGCATGACGGATTCACCCCTCCACTTT
size: -; J: TRBJ2-1; V: TRBV11-2; D: TRBD2; CDR3: CASSLDRSPPGLGSYNEQFF; DNA: TGTGCCAGCAGCTTAGATCGGAGCCCCCCTGGACTAGGCTCCTACAATGAGCAGTTCTTC
size: few; J: TRBJ1-5; V: TRBV5-1; D: -; CDR3: CASSLEGGYNQPQHF; DNA: TGCGCCAGCAGCTTGGAAGGCGGTTACAATCAGCCCCAGCATTTT
size: few; J: TRBJ1-1; V: TRBV7-9; D: TRBD1; CDR3: CASSLGSQGAEAFF; DNA: TGTGCCAGCAGCTTAGGCAGTCAGGGGGCTGAAGCTTTCTTT
size: -; J: TRBJ2-7; V: TRBV4-1; D: TRBD2; CDR3: CASSHTGLAGGGGEQYF; DNA: TGCGCCAGCAGCCACACTGGACTAGCGGGAGGCGGGGGCGAGCAGTACTTC
size: -; J: TRBJ2-1; V: TRBV9; D: TRBD1; CDR3: CASSARDRGFGVEQFF; DNA: TGTGCCAGCAGCGCCCGGGACAGGGGGTTTGGAGTTGAGCAGTTCTTC
size: few; J: TRBJ2-4; V: TRBV7-3; D: -; CDR3: CASSSERAGKKYF; DNA: TGTGCCAGCAGCTCTGAACGAGCCGGGAAAAAGTACTTC
size: -; J: TRBJ2-3; V: TRBV4-1; D: TRBD2; CDR3: CASSHHGTSPDTQYF; DNA: TGCGCCAGCAGCCACCACGGGACTAGCCCAGATACGCAGTATTTT
size: -; J: TRBJ2-7; V: TRBV7-9; D: TRBD1; CDR3: CASSWGTGETYEQYF; DNA: TGTGCCAGCTCCTGGGGGACAGGGGAGACCTACGAGCAGTACTTC
size: -; J: TRBJ2-1; V: TRBV6-5; D: -; CDR3: CASEPTGHDEQFF; DNA: TGTGCCAGCGAGCCTACAGGGCACGATGAGCAGTTCTTC
size: -; J: TRBJ1-3; V: TRBV6-5; D: TRBD1; CDR3: CASSPQGVSGNTIYF; DNA: TGTGCCAGCAGCCCACAGGGGGTCTCTGGAAACACCATATATTTT
size: -; J: TRBJ2-1; V: TRBV9; D: -; CDR3: CASSVATGNEQFF; DNA: TGTGCCAGCAGCGTAGCAACGGGAAATGAGCAGTTCTTC
size: -; J: TRBJ1-2; V: TRBV19; D: TRBD1; CDR3: CASTDGGRQGEGYTF; DNA: TGTGCCAGTACCGACGGGGGACGACAGGGAGAAGGCTACACCTTC
size: medium-sized; J: TRBJ1-4; V: TRBV7-9; D: -; CDR3: CASSPRGGGRDEKLFF; DNA: TGTGCCAGCAGCCCCCGTGGGGGGGGGCGGGATGAAAAACTGTTTTTT
size: -; J: TRBJ1-1; V: TRBV5-6; D: TRBD1; CDR3: CASSSGTGRRYTEAFF; DNA: TGTGCCAGCAGTTCCGGGACAGGGCGTCGGTACACTGAAGCTTTCTTT
size: -; J: TRBJ2-7; V: TRBV6-1; D: TRBD2; CDR3: CASSDLLAGGGPYEQYF; DNA: TGTGCCAGCAGTGACTTGCTAGCGGGAGGGGGCCCCTACGAGCAGTACTTC